A single sample gave rise to the 29 T cell receptor beta chains below, sequenced in a study of T cell responses to AZD1222 COVID-19 vaccine. The table came from immunoSEQ multiplex PCR; TCRdb's copy has only in-frame clones and leaves some out. The sample lists 90,000 to 150,000 clones, about 89% occurring once. The source was peripheral blood, collected 28 days after the second AZD1222 dose. All receptors come from an adult who received the AZD1222 COVID-19 vaccine.

As regards this clone: An end of the junction differs from the germline gene, which may be a read error. This chain connects TRBV6-5 to TRBJ1-4; D might be TRBD1 (5 bases). The CDR3 has 13 amino acids. Germline V gene data show CDR1 as MNHEY and CDR2 as SVGAGI. The CDR3 nucleotides read TGTGCCAGCAGTTACTCGATCGGGACCGCCTTGTCGTTT. It specifies CASSYSIGTALSF.

V is TRBV9 and J is TRBJ1-6; D remains unclear. CDR3 length: 13 residues. Germline V gives CDR1 SGDLS, CDR2 YYNGEE. V was clipped by 0 bases and J by 9 bases, with 7 bases between them. The CDR3 sequence: CASSVEGGSPLHF. The CDR3 DNA reads TGTGCCAGCAGCGTAGAGGGCGGTTCACCCCTCCACTTT.

This chain links TRBV5-5 with TRBJ2-7, with 9 bases identical to TRBD2. V shed 2 bases, J shed 0 bases, and the junction held 0 bases outside the gene matches. Germline V gene sequence: CDR1 SGHKS, CDR2 YYEKEE (reference sequence). This CDR3 region has 14 residues. The CDR3 coding sequence is TGTGCCAGCAGCTTTAGCGGGAGCTCCTACGAGCAGTACTTC. It encodes CASSFSGSSYEQYF.

This clone was seen a handful of times. The chain joins TRBV5-4 to TRBJ1-4; D is uncertain. The CDR3 is 16 amino acids. V was cut by 0 bases and J by 2 bases, with 11 bases left in between. Germline V CDR1 and CDR2: SGHNT, YYREEE (reference sequence). The CDR3 DNA reads as TGTGCCAGCAGCTTGGAAGGACCATCGACTAATGAAAAACTGTTTTTT. Translated, it gives CASSLEGPSTNEKLFF.

The rearrangement uses TRBV28 and TRBJ2-7; D uncertain. Trimming took 6 bases from V and 4 from J, leaving 10 bases between them. Germline loops: CDR1 MDHEN, CDR2 SYDVKM. The CDR3 consists of 12 residues. The CDR3 coding sequence is TGTGCCAGCAGCCGAGTTGGATACGAGCAGTACTTC. Amino acid sequence: CASSRVGYEQYF.

This chain connects TRBV6-5 to TRBJ1-2, with D unclear. The germline V gene encodes CDR1 MNHEY and CDR2 SVGAGI. Between the trimmed V and J ends, which lost 2 bases and 8 bases, there was a span of 18 bases. The CDR3 sequence is 15 residues long. The CDR3 nucleotides read TGTGCCAGCAGTTACGGATTAGAGAGGCCTTGGGGCTACACCTTC. This codes for CASSYGLERPWGYTF.

This chain uses TRBV6-4 with TRBJ2-1; 9 positions match TRBD2. The germline gives CDR1 MRHNA, CDR2 SNTAGT. The CDR3 covers 16 residues. The junction had 8 bases not matched to a gene; V was cut back by 4 bases and J by 4 bases. The CDR3 sequence: CASSARVAGVYNEQFF. CDR3 sequence (DNA): TGTGCCAGCAGTGCGAGAGTAGCGGGAGTGTACAATGAGCAGTTCTTC.

The chain joins TRBV20-1 to TRBJ2-1; 13 bases fit TRBD2. The V gene's germline CDR1 is DFQATT and CDR2 SNEGSKA (reference sequence). J gave up 9 bases and V 3 bases, and 11 bases lay outside the gene matches. The length of the CDR3 is 16 residues. The CDR3 loop reads CSASGTSGVSVREQFF. The CDR3 DNA follows: TGCAGTGCTAGTGGGACTAGCGGGGTGTCGGTCCGTGAGCAGTTCTTC.

V is TRBV9 and J is TRBJ2-4; D is unclear. This CDR3 spans 14 amino acids. V lost 0 bases to trimming and J lost 6 bases, with 10 bases between them. Germline V CDR1 and CDR2: SGDLS, YYNGEE. The CDR3 DNA follows: TGTGCCAGCAGCGTAGAGCAGGTTACAAACATTCAGTACTTC. It translates to CASSVEQVTNIQYF.

The rearrangement uses TRBV29-1 and TRBJ1-2, with D hard to call. V lost 7 bases, J lost 4 bases, and 16 bases lay in between. The germline V gene encodes CDR1 SQVTM and CDR2 ANQGSEA. CDR3 length: 13 amino acids. The CDR3 region has the DNA TGCAGCGCCCGCCCCCGAGTCCTCTATGGCTACACCTTC. Amino acids: CSARPRVLYGYTF.

The rearrangement joins TRBV15 to TRBJ1-1, with TRBD1 as a possible D gene (6 bases). V was pared by 0 bases and J by 3 bases, with 14 bases between. Germline CDR1 reads LNHNV; CDR2 reads YYDKDF (reference sequence). The CDR3 covers 16 residues. CDR3 region: CATSRDLRTADTEAFF. As DNA, the CDR3 is TGTGCCACCAGCAGAGATCTACGGACAGCAGACACTGAAGCTTTCTTT. The variable domain in full, completed from reference TRBV15 and TRBJ1-1, reads DAMVIQNPRYQVTQFGKPVTLSCSQTLNHNVMYWYQQKSSQAPKLLFHYYDKDFNNEADTPDNFQSRRPNTSFCFLDIRSPGLGDTAMYLCATSRDLRTADTEAFFGQGTRLTVV.

The rearrangement uses TRBV28 and TRBJ2-7; 12 positions agree with TRBD1. The trim removed 3 bases at V and 7 bases at J, leaving 13 bases unmatched. This CDR3 is built from 17 residues. Per the germline V gene, CDR1 is MDHEN and CDR2 is SYDVKM. CDR3 bases: TGTGCCAGCAGTTTCTCGATTGTGGGACAGGGGGCGTGGGAGCAGTACTTC. Amino acid sequence: CASSFSIVGQGAWEQYF.

This clone was counted only a few times. V is TRBV13 and J is TRBJ2-7; 7 positions match TRBD1. Germline values: CDR1 PRHDT, CDR2 FYEKMQ (reference sequence). This CDR3 is 16 amino acids long. V was pared by 5 bases and J by 3 bases, with 13 bases of the junction left unmatched. The CDR3 DNA is TGTGCCAGCAGCAAAAACCTTGAGGGGGCTAGCTACGAGCAGTACTTC. The encoded protein is CASSKNLEGASYEQYF.

The chain has TRBV6-5 and TRBJ1-5; D is perhaps TRBD1 (6 bases). The CDR3 has 15 amino acids. Germline lookup yields CDR1 MNHEY and CDR2 SVGAGI. V lost 6 bases to trimming and J lost 5 bases, with 17 bases between them. The CDR3 coding sequence is TGTGCCAGCAGCGGGGGGCAGGGCCTCTATCAGCCCCAGCATTTT. It codes for CASSGGQGLYQPQHF.

This chain joins TRBV6-5 and TRBJ1-2; no definite D call. Trimming removed 2 bases from V and 2 bases from J, with 9 bases in between. CDR1 and CDR2 (germline): MNHEY, SVGAGI. The CDR3 is made up of 14 amino acids. DNA for the CDR3: TGTGCCAGCAGTTACCCGGGCCCAAACTATGGCTACACCTTC. Translating it yields CASSYPGPNYGYTF.

This clone appeared a single time. This chain joins TRBV7-2 and TRBJ2-1; TRBD2 agrees at 7 bases. This CDR3 has 17 amino acids. Germline V gene sequence: CDR1 SGHTA, CDR2 FQGNSA. V shed 5 bases, J shed 0 bases, and the junction held 10 bases outside the gene matches. This chain's CDR3 is CASSASPSGASYNEQFF. The DNA of the CDR3 is TGTGCCAGCAGCGCCTCGCCCAGCGGGGCCTCCTACAATGAGCAGTTCTTC.

The V and J genes are TRBV7-9 and TRBJ1-2, with a tentative D call TRBD1 (5 bases). The CDR3 length is 15 residues. Germline V gene lookup returns CDR1 SEHNR and CDR2 FQNEAQ (reference sequence). Trimming took 3 bases from V and 2 from J, leaving 13 bases between them. CDR3 coding DNA: TGTGCCAGCAGCTTCACCGAAGCAGGGAACTATGGCTACACCTTC. Translating it yields CASSFTEAGNYGYTF.

The chain combines TRBV28 with TRBJ1-4; perhaps TRBD1 as D (6 bases). This CDR3 contains 13 residues. Between the trimmed V and J ends, which lost 3 bases and 8 bases, there was a span of 10 bases. The V gene's germline CDR1 is MDHEN and CDR2 SYDVKM. The CDR3 reads CASSFRGREKLFF. CDR3 nucleotide sequence: TGTGCCAGCAGTTTCCGGGGGCGGGAAAAACTGTTTTTT.

The rearrangement joins TRBV15 to TRBJ2-7; tentative D call: TRBD1 (6 bases). Trimming shortened V by 0 bases and J by 4 bases, and 16 bases separated the two germline ends. CDR3 length: 16 amino acids. CDR1 is LNHNV, CDR2 YYDKDF, per germline (reference sequence). For the CDR3, the DNA is TGTGCCACCAGCAGAGATCTCGCGACAGGTGCATACGAGCAGTACTTC. Encoded protein: CATSRDLATGAYEQYF.

This clone was counted once. The V call is TRBV30, the J call TRBJ2-1; TRBD2 matches 14 bases. The germline CDR1 and CDR2 sequences are GTSNPN and SVGIG (reference sequence). CDR3 size: 16 residues. Unmatched junction bases numbered 9, after V lost 7 bases and J lost 4 bases. The chain's CDR3 is CAFRGTSGSLYNEQFF. DNA for the CDR3: TGTGCCTTCCGCGGGACTAGCGGGAGCCTTTACAATGAGCAGTTCTTC.

This chain uses TRBV4-3 with TRBJ2-1, with D perhaps being TRBD1 or TRBD2 (6 bases each). Germline V gives CDR1 LGHNA, CDR2 YSLEER. The V end lost 3 bases, the J end lost 0 bases, and 12 bases lay between the germline ends. This CDR3 contains 16 residues. The CDR3 DNA follows: TGCGCCAGCAGCCACGTAGGGGGAGGCTCCTACAATGAGCAGTTCTTC. Protein sequence: CASSHVGGGSYNEQFF.

V usage is TRBV27 and J usage is TRBJ2-7, with 8 bases matching TRBD2. V shed 6 bases, J shed 2 bases, and the junction held 18 bases outside the gene matches. CDR1 MNHEY and CDR2 SMNVEV come from the germline V gene (reference sequence). The CDR3 has 18 amino acids. The CDR3 nucleotides read TGTGCCAGCAGACCCTTTTTAAGATCTCTAGCGGGCACCTACGAGCAGTACTTC. The encoded protein is CASRPFLRSLAGTYEQYF.

The chain uses TRBV7-9 and TRBJ1-5; 7 bases line up with TRBD1. The germline CDR1 and CDR2 sequences are SEHNR and FQNEAQ (reference sequence). Germline trimming cut 1 base from V and 4 bases from J; bases unmatched to any gene: 4. The CDR3 consists of 15 residues. CDR3 region: CASSLGDSSNQPQHF. As DNA, the CDR3 is TGTGCCAGCAGCTTAGGGGACAGCAGTAATCAGCCCCAGCATTTT.

The chain carries TRBV6-6 and TRBJ2-7, with 8 bases fitting TRBD1. This CDR3 contains 20 residues. Germline V gene lookup returns CDR1 MNHNY and CDR2 SVGAGI (reference sequence). V trimming: 5 bases; J trimming: 6 bases; junction bases outside the gene matches: 27. In nucleotides, the CDR3 is TGTGCCAGCAGTCACCTTCCGGGACAGGTTATTTTGGGGGATAGCGGCGAGCAGTACTTC. Its translation is CASSHLPGQVILGDSGEQYF.

This clone is a singleton in its sample. The chain links TRBV6-5 to TRBJ2-3; the D is unclear. V was trimmed by 7 bases and J by 2 bases, leaving 10 bases between them. The CDR3 covers 13 residues. Germline V CDR1 and CDR2: MNHEY, SVGAGI. The CDR3 protein is CASTEFNTDTQYF. CDR3 DNA: TGTGCCAGCACCGAATTTAACACAGATACGCAGTATTTT.

The chain has TRBV6-5 and TRBJ2-7, with TRBD2 matching over 7 bases. V dropped 4 bases and J dropped 2; count of bases not matched to a gene: 5. Germline V gene data show CDR1 as MNHEY and CDR2 as SVGAGI. This CDR3 contains 14 residues. The CDR3 DNA sequence: TGTGCCAGCAGTTCCGGACTAGTCCCCTACGAGCAGTACTTC. Translated: CASSSGLVPYEQYF.

V usage is TRBV7-8 and J usage is TRBJ2-1, with D perhaps assigned TRBD1 or TRBD2 (6 bases each). Trimming removed 1 base at V and 0 bases at J, with 16 bases between. CDR3 length: 18 residues. The germline V gene encodes CDR1 SGHVS and CDR2 FQNEAQ. Here the CDR3 reads CASSLEVGGLSSYNEQFF. CDR3 DNA: TGTGCCAGCAGCTTAGAGGTGGGGGGCCTCAGCTCCTACAATGAGCAGTTCTTC.

This sequence joins TRBV11-2 and TRBJ1-4; D gene unclear. Trimming cost V 3 bases and J 5 bases, with 10 bases left between them. Germline CDR1 SGHAT, CDR2 FQNNGV. This CDR3 has 14 amino acids. Written as DNA, the CDR3 is TGTGCCAGCAGCTTTATGTACTGGAATGAAAAACTGTTTTTT. Amino acids: CASSFMYWNEKLFF.

This clone was seen only once. The J gene is TRBJ2-5, the V gene TRBV13; 8 nucleotides line up with TRBD1. The germline V gene encodes CDR1 PRHDT and CDR2 FYEKMQ (reference sequence). The CDR3 has 16 residues. J gave up 5 bases and V 2 bases, and 10 bases lay outside the gene matches. The CDR3 coding sequence is TGTGCCAGCAGCTTAAGGCGACAGGGGTACGGGGAGACCCAGTACTTC. It yields the protein CASSLRRQGYGETQYF.